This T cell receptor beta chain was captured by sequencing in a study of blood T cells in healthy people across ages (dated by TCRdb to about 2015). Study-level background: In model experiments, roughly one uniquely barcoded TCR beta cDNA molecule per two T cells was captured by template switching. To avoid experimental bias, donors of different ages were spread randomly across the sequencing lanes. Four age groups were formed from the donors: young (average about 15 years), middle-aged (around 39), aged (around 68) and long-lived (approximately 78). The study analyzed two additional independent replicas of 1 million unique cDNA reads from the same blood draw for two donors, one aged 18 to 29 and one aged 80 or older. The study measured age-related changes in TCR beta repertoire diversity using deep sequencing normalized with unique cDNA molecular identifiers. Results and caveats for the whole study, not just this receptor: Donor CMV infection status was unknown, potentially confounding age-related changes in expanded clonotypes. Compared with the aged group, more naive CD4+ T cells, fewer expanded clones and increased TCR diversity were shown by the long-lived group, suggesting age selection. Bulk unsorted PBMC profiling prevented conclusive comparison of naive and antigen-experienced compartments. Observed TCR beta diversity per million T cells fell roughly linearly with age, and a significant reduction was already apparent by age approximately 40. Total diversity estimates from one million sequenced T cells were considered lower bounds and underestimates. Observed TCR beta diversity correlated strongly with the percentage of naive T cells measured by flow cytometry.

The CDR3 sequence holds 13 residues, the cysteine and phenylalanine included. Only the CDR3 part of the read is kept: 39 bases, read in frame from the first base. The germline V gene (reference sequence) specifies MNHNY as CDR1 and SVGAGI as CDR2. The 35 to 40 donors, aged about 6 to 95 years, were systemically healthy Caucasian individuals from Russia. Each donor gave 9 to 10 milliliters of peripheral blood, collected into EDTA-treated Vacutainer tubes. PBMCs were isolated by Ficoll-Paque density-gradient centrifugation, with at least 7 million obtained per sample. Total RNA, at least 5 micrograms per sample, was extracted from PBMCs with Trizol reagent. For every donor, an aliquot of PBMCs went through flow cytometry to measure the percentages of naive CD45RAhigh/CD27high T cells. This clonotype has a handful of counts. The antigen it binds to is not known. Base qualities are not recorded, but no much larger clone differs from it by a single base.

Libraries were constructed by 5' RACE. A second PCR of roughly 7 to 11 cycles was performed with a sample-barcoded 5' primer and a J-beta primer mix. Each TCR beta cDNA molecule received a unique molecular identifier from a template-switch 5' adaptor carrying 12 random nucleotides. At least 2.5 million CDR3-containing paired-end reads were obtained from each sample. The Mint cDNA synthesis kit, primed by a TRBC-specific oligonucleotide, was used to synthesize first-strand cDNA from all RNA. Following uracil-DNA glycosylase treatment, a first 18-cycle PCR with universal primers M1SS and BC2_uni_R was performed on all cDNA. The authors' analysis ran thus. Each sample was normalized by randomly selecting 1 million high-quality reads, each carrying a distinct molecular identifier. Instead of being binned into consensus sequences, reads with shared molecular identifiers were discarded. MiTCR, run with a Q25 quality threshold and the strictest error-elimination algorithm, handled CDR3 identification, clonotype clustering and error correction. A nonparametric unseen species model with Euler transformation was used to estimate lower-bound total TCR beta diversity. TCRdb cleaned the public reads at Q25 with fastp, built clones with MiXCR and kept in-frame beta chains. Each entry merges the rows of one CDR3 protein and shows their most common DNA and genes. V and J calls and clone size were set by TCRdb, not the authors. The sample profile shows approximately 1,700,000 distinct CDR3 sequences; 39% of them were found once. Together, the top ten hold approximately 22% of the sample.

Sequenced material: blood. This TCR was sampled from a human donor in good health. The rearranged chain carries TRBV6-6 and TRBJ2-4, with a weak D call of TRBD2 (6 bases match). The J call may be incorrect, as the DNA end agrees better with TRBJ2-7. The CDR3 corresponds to CARLGGRTYEQYF. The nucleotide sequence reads TGTGCCAGACTCGGAGGGCGGACCTACGAGCAGTACTTC.